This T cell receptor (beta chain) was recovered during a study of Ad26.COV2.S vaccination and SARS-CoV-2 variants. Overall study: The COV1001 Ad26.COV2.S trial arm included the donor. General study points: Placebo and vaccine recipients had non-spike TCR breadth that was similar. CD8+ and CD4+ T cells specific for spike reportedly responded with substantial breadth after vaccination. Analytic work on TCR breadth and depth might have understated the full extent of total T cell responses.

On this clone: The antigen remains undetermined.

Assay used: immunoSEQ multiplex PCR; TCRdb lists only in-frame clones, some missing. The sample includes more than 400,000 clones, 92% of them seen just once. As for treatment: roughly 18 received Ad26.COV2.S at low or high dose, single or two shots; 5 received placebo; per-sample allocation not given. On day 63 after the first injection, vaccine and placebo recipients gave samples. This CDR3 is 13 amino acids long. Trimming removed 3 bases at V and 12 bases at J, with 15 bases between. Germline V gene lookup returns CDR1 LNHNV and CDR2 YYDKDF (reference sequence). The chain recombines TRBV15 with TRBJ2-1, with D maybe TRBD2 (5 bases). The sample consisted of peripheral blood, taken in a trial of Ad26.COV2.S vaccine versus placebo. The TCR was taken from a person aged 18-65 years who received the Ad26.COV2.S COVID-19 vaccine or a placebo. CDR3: CATSSDTSSLQFF. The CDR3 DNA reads TGTGCCACCAGCAGCGATACTAGTTCCTTGCAGTTCTTC. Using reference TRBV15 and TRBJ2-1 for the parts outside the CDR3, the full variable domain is DAMVIQNPRYQVTQFGKPVTLSCSQTLNHNVMYWYQQKSSQAPKLLFHYYDKDFNNEADTPDNFQSRRPNTSFCFLDIRSPGLGDTAMYLCATSSDTSSLQFFGPGTRLTVL.